Reported below is one T cell receptor (beta chain). What antigen it recognizes has not been identified. Per-base qualities were not stored, and no clone one base away is much larger. Per the publication, the time point label means: newly diagnosed, previously untreated cHL patient sample. As a comparison group for the relapsed/refractory trial patients, PBMCs from patients with newly diagnosed, previously untreated classical Hodgkin lymphoma were sequenced. Peripheral blood was collected in 8 mL Vacutainer Cell Preparation Tubes, from which PBMCs were isolated by centrifugation and then cryopreserved. These data are taken from a study of PD-1 blockade in classical Hodgkin lymphoma (TCRdb year 2020). Looking at the study overall: The study used CyTOF and TCR beta sequencing to define a peripheral blood immune signature of response to PD-1 blockade in classical Hodgkin lymphoma.

The CDR3 contains 14 residues, cysteine and phenylalanine counted. The sequence is cut down to CDR3 DNA, 42 bases in frame from base 1. CDR1 SNHLY and CDR2 FYNNEI were looked up in the germline V gene. The V end gives up 7 bases and the J end 1 base, leaving 3 bases in the junction not matched to a gene. General findings and caveats noted by the study authors: Only a single clinical trial cohort was studied, and what caused the repertoire differences, possibly disease activity or prior therapy, remained undefined. Baseline TCR diversity was reported as lower in newly diagnosed patients than in healthy donors, and lower still in relapsed/refractory patients.

The Qiagen DNeasy kit was used to extract genomic DNA from unsorted PBMCs and from the negatively selected CD4+ and CD8+ fractions. TCR beta CDR3 regions were subjected to amplification by immunoSEQ multiplex PCR with primers that anneal to V and J segments. A synthetic immune receptor repertoire was used to minimize amplification bias, and remaining bias was computationally removed after sequencing. Per the original workflow: Custom Python scripts were used to quantify repertoire diversity as the Shannon entropy index. Unsorted, CD4+ and CD8+ repertoires were analyzed separately, except for combined analyses in which CD4+ and CD8+ sequences were merged in silico. TCRdb stores this immuneACCESS table with in-frame sequences only. Part of the clones is absent; in the studies checked, under half of the shortfall reflects unresolved V genes, and no reason is known for the rest. V and J calls and clone size are those listed in that table; D and trimming were worked out from the DNA. The sample table contains some 21,000 clones; only one count was recorded for roughly 94% of them. About 5% of the sample goes to the ten largest clones.

The sample was peripheral blood mononuclear cells (PBMCs). This sequence uses TRBV2 and TRBJ2-2; TRBD2 lines up with 7 middle nucleotides. The receptor's source is a human donor with classical Hodgkin lymphoma. CDR3 region: CASILARNTGELFF. The sequence in DNA is TGTGCCAGCATACTAGCGCGGAACACCGGGGAGCTGTTTTTT.